This T cell receptor beta chain was sequenced in a study of monozygotic twins with inflammatory bowel disease. Per germline, CDR1 DFQATT and CDR2 SNEGSKA (reference sequence). The CDR3 contains 16 residues. From the 5' RACE reads, TCRdb lists one entry per CDR3 protein and no DNA. Here the sample table reports fewer than 550,000 distinct CDR3 sequences. Sequencing was performed on blood. This chain links TRBV20-1 with TRBJ2-2; TCRdb names TRBD1, which stays unverified in the absence of DNA. This clonotype originated in a human donor with ulcerative colitis or Crohn's disease, or a healthy co-twin of an affected twin (not recorded which). The CDR3 loop is CSASPTGDRNTGELFF.